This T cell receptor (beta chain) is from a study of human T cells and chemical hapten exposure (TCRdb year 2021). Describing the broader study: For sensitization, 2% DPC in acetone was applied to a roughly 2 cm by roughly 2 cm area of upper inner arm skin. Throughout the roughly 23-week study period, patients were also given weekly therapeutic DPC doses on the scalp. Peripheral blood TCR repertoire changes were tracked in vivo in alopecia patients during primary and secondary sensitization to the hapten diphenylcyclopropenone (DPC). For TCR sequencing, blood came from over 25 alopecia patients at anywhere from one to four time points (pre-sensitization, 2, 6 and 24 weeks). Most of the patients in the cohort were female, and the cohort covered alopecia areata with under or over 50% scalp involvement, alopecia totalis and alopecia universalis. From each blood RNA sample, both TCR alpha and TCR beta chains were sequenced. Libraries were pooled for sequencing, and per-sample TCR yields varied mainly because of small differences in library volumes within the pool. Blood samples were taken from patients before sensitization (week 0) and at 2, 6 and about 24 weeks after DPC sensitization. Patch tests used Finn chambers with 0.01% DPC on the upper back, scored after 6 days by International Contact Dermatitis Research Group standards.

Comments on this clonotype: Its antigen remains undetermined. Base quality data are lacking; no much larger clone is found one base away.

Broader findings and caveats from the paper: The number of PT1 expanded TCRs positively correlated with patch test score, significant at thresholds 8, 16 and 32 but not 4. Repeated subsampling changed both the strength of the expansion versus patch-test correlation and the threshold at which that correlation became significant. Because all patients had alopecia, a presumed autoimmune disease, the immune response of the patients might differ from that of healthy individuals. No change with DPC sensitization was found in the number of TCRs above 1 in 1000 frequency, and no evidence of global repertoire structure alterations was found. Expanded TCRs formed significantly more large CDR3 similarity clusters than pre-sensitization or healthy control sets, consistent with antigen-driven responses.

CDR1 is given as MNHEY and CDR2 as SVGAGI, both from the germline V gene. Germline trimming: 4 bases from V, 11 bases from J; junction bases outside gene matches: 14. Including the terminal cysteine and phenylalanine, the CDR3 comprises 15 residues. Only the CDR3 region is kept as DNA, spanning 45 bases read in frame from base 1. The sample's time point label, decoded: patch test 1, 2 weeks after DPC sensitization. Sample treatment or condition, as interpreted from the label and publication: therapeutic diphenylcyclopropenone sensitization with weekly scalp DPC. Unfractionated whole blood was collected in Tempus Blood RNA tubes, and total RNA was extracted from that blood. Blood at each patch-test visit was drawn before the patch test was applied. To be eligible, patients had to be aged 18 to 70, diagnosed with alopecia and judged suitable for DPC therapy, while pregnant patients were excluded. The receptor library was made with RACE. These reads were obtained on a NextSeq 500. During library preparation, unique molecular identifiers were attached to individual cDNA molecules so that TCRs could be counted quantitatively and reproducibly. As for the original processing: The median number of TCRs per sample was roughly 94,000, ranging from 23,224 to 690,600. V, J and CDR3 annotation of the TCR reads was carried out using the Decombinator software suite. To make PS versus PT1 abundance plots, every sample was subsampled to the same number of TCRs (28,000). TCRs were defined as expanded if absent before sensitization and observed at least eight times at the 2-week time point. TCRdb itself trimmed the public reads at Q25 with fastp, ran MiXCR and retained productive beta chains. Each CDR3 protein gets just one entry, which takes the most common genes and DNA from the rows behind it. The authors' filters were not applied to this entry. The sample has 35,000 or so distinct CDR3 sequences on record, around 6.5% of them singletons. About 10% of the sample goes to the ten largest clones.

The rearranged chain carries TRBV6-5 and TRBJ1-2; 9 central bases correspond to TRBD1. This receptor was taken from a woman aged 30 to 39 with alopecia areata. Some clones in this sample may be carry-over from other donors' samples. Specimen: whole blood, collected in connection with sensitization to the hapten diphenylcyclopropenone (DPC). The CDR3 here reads CASSWTGAPQGGYTF. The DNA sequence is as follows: TGTGCCAGCAGTTGGACAGGGGCGCCCCAAGGTGGTTACACCTTC.